What follows is one T cell receptor (beta chain) and its context. There is no known antigen for this receptor. The sample holds no much larger clone one base away, and base qualities are not on file. Using the deep immunoSEQ assay, TCR CDR3 regions were amplified from genomic DNA by multiplex PCR. Extracted genomic DNA from each cell subset was spread evenly across all wells of several immunoSEQ 96-well plates, with each plate serving as a replicate. For unsorted PBMC, roughly 300 ng of genomic DNA, equivalent to approximately 28,000 T cell genomes, went into each replicate PCR. Genomic DNA from unsorted PBMC was sequenced over ten immunoSEQ deep assay plates. Purified libraries were measured with a Qubit 3.0 fluorometer, size-checked on a Bioanalyzer 2100, and measured again with the KAPA Library Quantification kit. Every immunoSEQ 96-well plate was sequenced on a dedicated single-read 150-cycle Illumina NextSeq 550 flow cell. Per the authors' processing: Because only junctional sequences without quality scores were contained in the immunoSEQ output, filtering matching that applied to full-length reads could not be performed. Sequences were annotated with PyIR, a Python wrapper for IgBLAST v1.9, using IMGT germline references to assign V/J genes and CDR3. Reads were filtered out if the reads had weak V/J assignments (E-value above 1e-6), no CDR3, stop codons, out-of-frame junctions, or ambiguous translated residues. A V3J clonotype was defined by an identical inferred V gene, J gene, and CDR3 amino acid sequence. Percentage overlap between repertoires was computed as shared unique clonotypes divided by the size of the smaller repertoire. Three approaches were used to assess repertoire richness: RTK rarefaction, the Chao1 estimator, and Recon v2.1 estimates of unobserved clonotypes. In its TCRdb copy, this immuneACCESS table keeps in-frame sequences only and misses some clones. Where compared with another copy, unresolved V genes explain less than half of these, and the others have no known cause. The V and J calls and clone size were taken over from that table, and D and trimming were inferred from the DNA. The table for this sample lists a few hundred thousand clones; 79% of them were counted only once. The ten largest clones add up to around 12% of the sample.

The donors were healthy, HIV-negative adults who had no recently reported acute infections or vaccinations. Every donor was a Caucasian adult residing in Nashville, Tennessee, USA. For unsorted samples, roughly 81 million PBMCs were counted and genomic DNA was extracted with the QIAamp DNA Blood Mini kit. After blood collection by leukapheresis, PBMCs were isolated using Ficoll-Histopaque density gradient centrifugation and then cryopreserved in the vapor phase of liquid nitrogen. These data originate in a study of shared clonotypes between healthy human individuals (dated by TCRdb to 2018 to 2020). Background on the whole study: A couple of women and three men aged 18 to 49 years were included in the cohort. Libraries were prepared and TCR repertoires were sequenced by different laboratories using diverse techniques, in order to increase sequencing depth and limit assay-specific biases. The study deeply sequenced blood TCR repertoires of about five healthy adults to estimate repertoire size and the extent of clonotype sharing between individuals. Each donor's leukapheresis produced roughly between about 0.85 and 10 billion PBMCs. General study outcomes and caveats: Because the study included only a small number of donors, the genetic and exposure-history diversity represented was limited. Sampling was restricted to blood, and TCR repertoires in tissue are likely to differ from TCR repertoires in blood. Pairwise subsampling indicated that sequencing depth was expected to affect the degree of clonotype sharing among donors.

The CDR3 holds 13 amino acids from the cysteine to the phenylalanine. Only CDR3 DNA is held: 39 bases, read in frame from base 1. Ends trimmed: V by 4 bases, J by 0 bases; bases unmatched to a gene: 1. The germline V gene (reference sequence) sets CDR1 to SGHNT and CDR2 to YYREEE. The chain uses TRBV5-4 and TRBJ2-7; TRBD2 agrees with 7 junctional bases. Material for sequencing was PBMCs. The source of this sequence is a woman aged 35 to 49 in good health. Some clones in this sample may be carry-over from other donors' samples. The DNA sequence is given as TGTGCCAGCAGCGGGACTAACTCCTACGAGCAGTACTTC. Protein translation: CASSGTNSYEQYF. Supplemented by the reference TRBV5-4 and TRBJ2-7 proteins around the CDR3, the complete variable domain is ETGVTQSPTHLIKTRGQQVTLRCSSQSGHNTVSWYQQALGQGPQFIFQYYREEENGRGNFPPRFSGLQFPNYSSELNVNALELDDSALYLCASSGTNSYEQYFGPGTRLTVT.